The 15 T cell receptor beta chains given below trace back to one sample, sequenced in a study of cytomegalovirus exposure and HLA in healthy donors. TCRdb keeps only in-frame clones here, not all; method: immunoSEQ multiplex PCR. The sample records around 350,000 clones, roughly 89% being singletons. Sequencing input: PBMCs. The source of these receptors is a woman in her late teens or twenties in good health and CMV-seronegative.

In its sample, this clone was seen once. V is TRBV27 and J is TRBJ2-1, with D maybe TRBD2 (6 bases). In germline, CDR1 is MNHEY, CDR2 SMNVEV (reference sequence). V lost 8 bases and J lost 7, with 21 bases in between. This CDR3 spans 15 amino acids. The chain's CDR3 is CASGLRPGLTNEQFF. For the CDR3, the DNA is TGTGCCAGCGGTCTAAGACCGGGACTTACTAATGAGCAGTTCTTC.

V and J are TRBV4-1 and TRBJ2-5, with 7 bases fitting TRBD1. Germline-derived CDR1 and CDR2 are MGHRA and YSYEKL. This CDR3 comprises 16 residues. The V gene end was trimmed by 5 bases and the J gene end by 3 bases; junction bases not matched to a gene: 12. The CDR3 sequence is CASSEPHGTAKETQYF. The CDR3 DNA reads TGCGCCAGCAGCGAGCCACACGGGACAGCCAAAGAGACCCAGTACTTC.

The chain uses TRBV4-1 and TRBJ2-6; a weak D match, TRBD1 (6 bases). CDR3 length equals 14 residues. Germline V gives CDR1 MGHRA, CDR2 YSYEKL. Between the trimmed V and J ends, which lost 6 bases and 4 bases, there was a span of 10 bases. CDR3 nucleotide sequence: TGCGCCAGCAGACCAGGGGTAGGGGCCAACGTCCTGACTTTC. It translates to CASRPGVGANVLTF.

This clone was observed once. V and J are TRBV4-1 and TRBJ2-7, with D tentatively TRBD1 (5 bases). The V end lost 0 bases, the J end lost 6 bases, and 18 bases lay between the germline ends. The CDR3 runs to 16 residues. The germline gives CDR1 MGHRA, CDR2 YSYEKL. The chain's CDR3 is CASSQDPRGSSGEQYF. For the CDR3, the DNA is TGCGCCAGCAGCCAAGACCCAAGGGGTAGTAGTGGCGAGCAGTACTTC.

This chain links TRBV6-1 with TRBJ2-1, with 7 nucleotides matching TRBD1. V lost 6 bases and J lost 6; bases outside the gene matches: 2. The CDR3 runs 12 residues. Germline CDR1 is MNHNS and CDR2 is SASEGT. The CDR3 DNA follows: TGTGCCAGCAGACGGGACAGCAATGAGCAGTTCTTC. As protein: CASRRDSNEQFF.

This rearrangement joins TRBV30 to TRBJ1-3, with D hard to call. With 6 bases removed from V and 4 bases from J, the gap between germline ends came to 13 bases. The CDR3 is 13 residues long. From germline, CDR1 is GTSNPN and CDR2 SVGIG (reference sequence). CDR3 protein: CACTAMTGNTIYF. The CDR3 DNA reads as TGTGCCTGTACCGCGATGACAGGAAACACCATATATTTT.

The chain recombines TRBV13 with TRBJ1-3; the D gene is possibly TRBD1 (5 bases). The ends were cut back, 6 bases at V and 3 bases at J, with 15 bases in the middle. Per the germline V gene, CDR1 is PRHDT and CDR2 is FYEKMQ (reference sequence). The CDR3 consists of 15 residues. CDR3 in DNA: TGTGCCAGCAGGGACCGGAGGGGAGTTGGAAACACCATATATTTT. Translation gives CASRDRRGVGNTIYF.

V is TRBV2 and J is TRBJ1-5; D remains unclear. Germline V gene lookup returns CDR1 SNHLY and CDR2 FYNNEI. Trimming took off 5 bases at V and 2 bases at J, with 10 bases between the two ends. CDR3 length: 14 residues. Here the CDR3 reads CASSKDWGNQPQHF. CDR3 DNA: TGTGCCAGCAGTAAGGACTGGGGCAATCAGCCCCAGCATTTT.

This chain uses TRBV2 with TRBJ1-1, with no clear D. The V end lost 7 bases, the J end lost 0 bases, and 15 bases lay between the germline ends. Germline lookup yields CDR1 SNHLY and CDR2 FYNNEI. The CDR3 runs to 15 residues. CDR3 in DNA: TGTGCCAGCACACCCCCAATACTGATGAACACTGAAGCTTTCTTT. This gives the protein CASTPPILMNTEAFF. Filled out from reference TRBV2 and TRBJ1-1, the complete variable domain reads EPEVTQTPSHQVTQMGQEVILRCVPISNHLYFYWYRQILGQKVEFLVSFYNNEISEKSEIFDDQFSVERPDGSNFTLKIRSTKLEDSAMYFCASTPPILMNTEAFFGQGTRLTVV.

The V gene is TRBV5-1, the J gene TRBJ2-3; D may be TRBD1 (6 bases). Germline V gene lookup returns CDR1 SGHRS and CDR2 YFSETQ. This CDR3 spans 13 amino acids. V was cut by 4 bases and J by 6 bases, with 12 bases left in between. CDR3 nucleotide sequence: TGCGCCAGCAGCCCGGGACAATTGGATACGCAGTATTTT. It specifies CASSPGQLDTQYF.

The chain uses TRBV6-5 and TRBJ2-7; the match to TRBD1 covers 9 bases. CDR1 MNHEY and CDR2 SVGAGI come from the germline V gene. Unmatched junction bases numbered 4, after V lost 3 bases and J lost 4 bases. The CDR3 is 14 residues long. The CDR3 sequence: CASSYGQGLYEQYF. The CDR3 DNA sequence: TGTGCCAGCAGTTATGGACAGGGGCTATACGAGCAGTACTTC.

The genes are TRBV27 and TRBJ2-7; D call uncertain. The CDR3 covers 15 residues. Germline V gene data show CDR1 as MNHEY and CDR2 as SMNVEV (reference sequence). The germline V and J ends were trimmed by 1 base and 5 bases, with 15 bases remaining between them. This CDR3 is CASSLFSSFPDEQYF. The CDR3, as DNA: TGTGCCAGCAGTTTATTTAGCTCTTTCCCCGACGAGCAGTACTTC.

The J gene is TRBJ2-6, the V gene TRBV5-1, with D perhaps matching TRBD1 (6 bases). V lost 4 bases and J lost 0, with 14 bases in between. The CDR3 has 17 residues. CDR1 is SGHRS and CDR2 is YFSETQ in the germline V gene. CDR3 in DNA: TGCGCCAGCAGCCCGTGGGGGCCCCCCTCTGGGGCCAACGTCCTGACTTTC. Translation: CASSPWGPPSGANVLTF.

The chain carries TRBV4-1 and TRBJ1-4, with D hard to call. V lost 0 bases and J 16 bases, leaving 21 bases between the germline ends. The germline V gene encodes CDR1 MGHRA and CDR2 YSYEKL. This CDR3 region has 15 residues. The CDR3 here is CASSQDPGVEVLGFF. The CDR3 nucleotides read TGCGCCAGCAGCCAAGATCCCGGGGTCGAGGTCTTGGGGTTTTTT.

The chain links TRBV5-1 to TRBJ2-2; no firm D call. In germline, CDR1 is SGHRS, CDR2 YFSETQ. This CDR3 has 14 amino acids. The V gene lost 2 bases and the J gene lost 6 bases, with 11 bases spanning the gap. CDR3 DNA sequence: TGCGCCAGCAGCTTCGACCCCCAGGCCGGGGAGCTGTTTTTT. Translation: CASSFDPQAGELFF.